This T cell receptor (beta chain) derives from a study of cytomegalovirus exposure and HLA in healthy donors. Study information: Findings of an earlier analysis included about 100 million unique TCR beta sequences from roughly 190 million T cells.

Only a few counts were recorded for this clone. As yet, its antigen is unknown. The PCR contained 60 Vbeta and 13 Jbeta primers. Repertoires were generated with immunoSEQ multiplex PCR, while TCRdb's copy carries only in-frame clones and drops some. The sample consists of some 93,000 clones, around 9.6% of them appearing once. Germline lookup yields CDR1 SGHTA and CDR2 FQGNSA. V was cut by 5 bases and J by 3 bases, with 14 bases left in between. The CDR3 totals 14 residues. Findings of the study overall: Most subjects had HLA-A and HLA-B alleles reportedly predicted accurately by TCR beta sequences. In vitro experiments confirmed that three CMV-associated chains were specific for CMV antigens.

This receptor was taken from a man in his fifties in good health and CMV-seropositive. Specimen: PBMCs. This chain joins TRBV7-2 and TRBJ2-7; D remains ambiguous. The CDR3: CASSPSPGGYEQYF. The CDR3 nucleotides read TGTGCCAGCAGCCCGTCCCCCGGTGGCTACGAGCAGTACTTC.